The 27 T cell receptor beta chains below come from one sample, sequenced in a study of T cells in Graves' hyperthyroidism and ophthalmopathy. TCR beta CDR3 regions were amplified from RNA. HTBI primers were used for first-round RT-PCR of the TCR CDR3. Each CDR3 protein gets one entry after TCRdb re-called the multiplex PCR reads with MiXCR. The repertoire holds 700,000 to 850,000 distinct CDR3 sequences, about a third seen once, with roughly 31% in the top ten. The sample was blood. The origin of the receptors is a woman in her forties with Graves' hyperthyroidism.

Points on this clonotype: A much more abundant neighbour one base away suggests this may be a read error. The J gene is TRBJ1-5, the V gene TRBV20-1; tentatively, D is TRBD1 (5 bases). Between the trimmed V and J ends, which lost 5 bases and 5 bases, there was a span of 19 bases. The CDR3 is made up of 15 amino acids. CDR1 and CDR2 (germline): DFQATT, SNEGSKA (reference sequence). Here the CDR3 DNA reads TGCAGTGCTCCCCCCCAGGGACGGGCGGATCAGCCCCAGCATTTT. This sequence encodes CSAPPQGRADQPQHF.

The chain employs TRBV15 and TRBJ2-7; TRBD2 agrees at 13 bases. J gave up 1 base and V 3 bases, and 21 bases lay outside the gene matches. Germline lookup yields CDR1 LNHNV and CDR2 YYDKDF (reference sequence). The CDR3 totals 22 residues. The chain's CDR3 is CATSSLHPAGTSGRAWSYEQYF. The CDR3 region has the DNA TGTGCCACCAGCAGCCTCCACCCGGCGGGAACTAGCGGGAGGGCCTGGTCCTACGAGCAGTACTTC. The whole variable domain, remainder taken from reference TRBV15 and TRBJ2-7, is DAMVIQNPRYQVTQFGKPVTLSCSQTLNHNVMYWYQQKSSQAPKLLFHYYDKDFNNEADTPDNFQSRRPNTSFCFLDIRSPGLGDTAMYLCATSSLHPAGTSGRAWSYEQYFGPGTRLTVT.

This clonotype was seen ten or more times. The chain links TRBV2 to TRBJ2-5, with D unresolved. The CDR3 contains 14 residues. Per germline, CDR1 SNHLY and CDR2 FYNNEI. V dropped 5 bases and J dropped 3 bases, with 13 bases sitting between them. Here the CDR3 reads CASSSDNVKETQYF. The CDR3, as DNA: TGTGCCAGCAGTTCAGACAATGTAAAAGAGACCCAGTACTTC.

This clonotype was recorded a few times. One end of the junction varies from germline; a read error may be responsible. The chain couples TRBV7-2 to TRBJ2-5; TRBD1 or TRBD2 may be the D gene (5 bases each). The CDR3 has 15 residues. In germline, CDR1 is SGHTA, CDR2 FQGNSA. The CDR3 coding sequence is TGCGCCAGCAGCCAAGCTCCAGGGAGAGGGGAGACCCAGTACTTC. It encodes CASSQAPGRGETQYF.

This clonotype has more than one count but fewer than ten. V and J are TRBV7-2 and TRBJ1-1; D unclear. Germline CDR1 SGHTA, CDR2 FQGNSA. The CDR3 spans 11 residues. The ends were cut back, 6 bases at V and 6 bases at J, with 8 bases in the middle. The CDR3 is CASRLYAEAFF. The CDR3 coding sequence is TGTGCCAGCAGACTGTACGCTGAAGCTTTCTTT.

V gene TRBV20-1 combines with J gene TRBJ2-7; no reliable D call. This CDR3 spans 13 amino acids. Germline V lookup: CDR1 DFQATT, CDR2 SNEGSKA (reference sequence). V shed 0 bases and J shed 7 bases, with 13 bases lying between them. CDR3 residues: CSARDGQVNEQYF. CDR3 DNA: TGCAGTGCTAGAGATGGCCAGGTCAATGAGCAGTACTTC.

The chain has TRBV25-1 and TRBJ2-5; 10 bases fit TRBD1. J lost 5 bases, V lost 5 bases, and 14 bases had no gene match. Germline-derived CDR1 and CDR2 are MGHDK and SYGVNS. This CDR3 is 17 amino acids long. The DNA of the CDR3 is TGTGCCAGCAGTTTATTCCCGGGACAGGGGATCAAGGAGACCCAGTACTTC. Translating it yields CASSLFPGQGIKETQYF. Using reference TRBV25-1 and TRBJ2-5 for the parts outside the CDR3, the full variable domain is EADIYQTPRYLVIGTGKKITLECSQTMGHDKMYWYQQDPGMELHLIHYSYGVNSTEKGDLSSESTVSRIRTEHFPLTLESARPSHTSQYLCASSLFPGQGIKETQYFGPGTRLLVL.

The V gene is TRBV20-1, the J gene TRBJ2-6, with D hard to call. The V end was cut by 3 bases, the J end by 6 bases, with 0 bases between. This CDR3 has 10 amino acids. Germline CDR1 reads DFQATT; CDR2 reads SNEGSKA (reference sequence). CDR3 in amino acids: CSARANVLTF. The CDR3 nucleotides are TGCAGTGCTAGGGCCAACGTCCTGACTTTC.

Concerning this clonotype: A much larger clone sits a single nucleotide away, making a read error possible. The chain has TRBV11-2 and TRBJ1-4, with D possibly TRBD1 on 5 matching bases. The germline CDR1 and CDR2 sequences are SGHAT and FQNNGV. This CDR3 contains 10 residues. DNA for the CDR3: TGTGCCAGCAGCCTCGGGGGGAGGCTCTTT. Translation: CASSLGGRLF.

The chain carries TRBV9 and TRBJ2-2; 10 bases are a match to TRBD1. This CDR3 has 14 amino acids. Germline V lookup: CDR1 SGDLS, CDR2 YYNGEE. The V and J ends lost 3 bases and 7 bases, in that order; junction bases with no gene match: 3. The CDR3 DNA is TGTGCCAGCAGCGCCGGGACAGGGGACGGGGAGCTGTTTTTT. This sequence encodes CASSAGTGDGELFF.

This clonotype was seen once. Germline and junction disagree at one end, which may indicate a read error. This sequence joins TRBV4-3 and TRBJ1-2; no definite D call. The CDR3 extends over 17 amino acids. The germline gives CDR1 LGHNA, CDR2 YSLEER. In DNA form, the CDR3 reads TGCGCCAGCAGCCAACTTGGCGGTGGGGATGGGAGCTATGGCTGCACCTTC. Translation gives CASSQLGGGDGSYGCTF.

The chain has TRBV7-3 and TRBJ2-5, with TRBD2 identical over 11 bases. CDR1 and CDR2 (germline): SGHTA, FQGTGA. After removal of 5 bases from V and 5 bases from J, the junction contained 10 bases not matched to a gene. This CDR3 has 16 amino acids. In DNA form, the CDR3 reads TGTGCCAGCAGCGCCACTAGCGGGGGCAACGGGGAGACCCAGTACTTC. This codes for CASSATSGGNGETQYF.

V usage is TRBV29-1 and J usage is TRBJ1-2; 9 bases line up with TRBD1. Germline CDR1 reads SQVTM; CDR2 reads ANQGSEA. The CDR3 covers 14 residues. The CDR3 bases are TGCAGGTCCGGGACAGGGCTGGGTGACTATGGCTACACCTTC. It encodes CRSGTGLGDYGYTF. The full variable domain, completed using reference TRBV29-1 and TRBJ1-2, is SAVISQKPSRDICQRGTSLTIQCQVDSQVTMMFWYRQQPGQSLTLIATANQGSEATYESGFVIDKFPISRPNLTFSTLTVSNMSPEDSSIYLCRSGTGLGDYGYTFGSGTRLTVV.

This clonotype was found a few times. Its ends do not fully match the called genes, so a read error is possible. The rearrangement joins TRBV5-8 to TRBJ2-6; D is undetermined. CDR3 length equals 18 residues. Germline V gene data show CDR1 as SGHTS and CDR2 as YDEGEE. Here the CDR3 DNA reads TGCGCCAGCAGCCAAGATATAGGGATGAGCTCTGGGGCCAACGTCCTGACTTTC. Translating it yields CASSQDIGMSSGANVLTF.

This clonotype was detected ten times or more. V and J are TRBV4-1 and TRBJ2-7, with D unclear. This CDR3 region has 13 residues. CDR1 is MGHRA, CDR2 YSYEKL, per germline. V gave up 1 base and J gave up 6 bases, with 10 bases separating them. The CDR3 protein is CASSQVGSSEQYF. The CDR3 nucleotides are TGCGCCAGCAGCCAAGTTGGGTCAAGCGAGCAGTACTTC.

This clonotype came up once. The junction and the germline gene differ at one end; a read error may be behind it. The chain recombines TRBV20-1 with TRBJ1-4; TRBD1 might be the D (6 bases). Per the germline V gene, CDR1 is DFQATT and CDR2 is SNEGSKA (reference sequence). The CDR3 is 14 amino acids. The CDR3 region has the DNA TGCAGTGCTAGAGGGGGGCGTGCGGATGAAAGACTGTTTTTT. It encodes CSARGGRADERLFF.

Note on this clonotype: It is likely a read error, because the conserved phenylalanine at the end of the CDR3 is missing. V is TRBV20-1 and J is TRBJ1-1; TRBD1 might be the D (6 bases). V lost 6 bases and J lost 1, with 15 bases in between. The CDR3 is made up of 14 amino acids. The V gene's germline CDR1 is DFQATT and CDR2 SNEGSKA (reference sequence). This CDR3 is CSAPHGGKNTEAFL. In nucleotides, the CDR3 is TGCAGTGCCCCTCACGGGGGCAAGAACACTGAAGCTTTCCTT.

This clonotype was detected only a few times. The V and J genes are TRBV10-1 and TRBJ2-2; D gene uncertain. Germline V CDR1 and CDR2: WNHNN, SYGVQD (reference sequence). Trimming pared 5 bases from V and 3 bases from J, leaving 10 bases between. The CDR3 consists of 14 residues. Written as DNA, the CDR3 is TGCGCCAGCAGTCCGAGGTTCGACACCGGGGAGCTGTTTTTT. Translation: CASSPRFDTGELFF.

The sample holds a few counts of this clonotype. V and J are TRBV18 and TRBJ1-1; maybe TRBD1 (5 bases). V gave up 5 bases and J gave up 1 base, with 11 bases separating them. The CDR3 loop spans 14 amino acids. The germline gives CDR1 KGHSH, CDR2 LQKENI. The CDR3 coding sequence is TGTGCCAGCTCAATCGCCGGGACGAACACTGAAGCTTTCTTT. Translating gives CASSIAGTNTEAFF.

The chain carries TRBV7-4 and TRBJ2-7; 10 bases agree with TRBD2. CDR1 and CDR2 from the germline V gene are SGHVT and SQSDAQ. J gave up 3 bases and V 6 bases, and 5 bases lay outside the gene matches. The CDR3 extends over 14 amino acids. CDR3 in DNA: TGTGCCAGCAGTCCGGGACTAGCGCACTACGAGCAGTACTTC. Amino acids: CASSPGLAHYEQYF.

A few counts support this clonotype. The genes are TRBV9 and TRBJ2-2; D may be TRBD1 or TRBD2 (5 bases each). V gave up 1 base and J gave up 6 bases, with 13 bases separating them. This CDR3 is built from 15 residues. Germline lookup yields CDR1 SGDLS and CDR2 YYNGEE. This CDR3 reads CASSVRRETSGELFF. In DNA, the CDR3 is TGTGCCAGCAGCGTACGCAGGGAGACGTCCGGGGAGCTGTTTTTT.

This clonotype showed up many times. Germline and junction disagree at one end, which may indicate a read error. The chain carries TRBV7-7 and TRBJ1-3, with no clear D. CDR3 length equals 14 residues. Germline loops: CDR1 SSHAT, CDR2 FNYEAQ (reference sequence). CDR3 sequence (DNA): TGTGCTAGCAGCTTAGGTCAGGACGGAAACACCATATATTTT. Its translation: CASSLGQDGNTIYF. Full variable domain (remainder filled in from reference TRBV7-7 and TRBJ1-3): GAGVSQSPRYKVTKRGQDVTLRCDPISSHATLYWYQQALGQGPEFLTYFNYEAQPDKSGLPSDRFSAERPEGSISTLTIQRTEQRDSAMYRCASSLGQDGNTIYFGEGSWLTVV.

As for this clonotype: A much larger clonotype is one base distant, so this may be a read error. The chain couples TRBV7-6 to TRBJ2-7; D not certain. The CDR3 totals 14 residues. Trimming left V 1 base short and J 1 base short, with 8 bases between. Germline V gene lookup returns CDR1 SGHVS and CDR2 FNYEAQ. Written as DNA, the CDR3 is TGTGCCAGCAGCTTAGGCTCATTATCCTACGAGCAGTACTTC. It yields the protein CASSLGSLSYEQYF.

The sample holds many counts of this clonotype. This chain links TRBV10-3 with TRBJ1-2; D remains ambiguous. V was clipped by 3 bases and J by 0 bases, with 5 bases between them. Germline V CDR1 and CDR2: ENHRY, SYGVKD. The CDR3 totals 13 residues. The DNA of the CDR3 is TGTGCCATCAGTGACAGCCCTAACTATGGCTACACCTTC. Protein product: CAISDSPNYGYTF.

Here the CDR3 reads CASRQAGRETQYF. CDR3 nucleotide sequence: TGTGCCAGCAGGCAAGCGGGAAGGGAGACCCAGTACTTC. The chain carries TRBV9 and TRBJ2-5, with TRBD2 identical over 7 bases. The CDR3 has 13 residues. Germline values: CDR1 SGDLS, CDR2 YYNGEE. With 5 bases clipped from V and 5 bases from J, the junction kept 6 bases outside the gene matches.

The genes are TRBV5-1 and TRBJ1-3; unclear D gene. The CDR3 extends over 15 amino acids. The germline V and J ends were trimmed by 5 bases and 0 bases, with 12 bases remaining between them. The germline V gene has CDR1 SGHRS and CDR2 YFSETQ. This CDR3 is CASSSSAVSGNTIYF. The CDR3, as DNA: TGCGCCAGCAGTTCGTCGGCAGTCTCTGGAAACACCATATATTTT.

This clonotype has a count of ten or more. The chain uses TRBV20-1 and TRBJ2-7; no definite D call. Germline CDR1 DFQATT, CDR2 SNEGSKA (reference sequence). The CDR3 contains 12 residues. Between the trimmed V and J ends, which lost 2 bases and 0 bases, there was a span of 5 bases. The CDR3 DNA sequence: TGCAGTGCTAGATGGGCCTCCTACGAGCAGTACTTC. Amino acid sequence: CSARWASYEQYF.